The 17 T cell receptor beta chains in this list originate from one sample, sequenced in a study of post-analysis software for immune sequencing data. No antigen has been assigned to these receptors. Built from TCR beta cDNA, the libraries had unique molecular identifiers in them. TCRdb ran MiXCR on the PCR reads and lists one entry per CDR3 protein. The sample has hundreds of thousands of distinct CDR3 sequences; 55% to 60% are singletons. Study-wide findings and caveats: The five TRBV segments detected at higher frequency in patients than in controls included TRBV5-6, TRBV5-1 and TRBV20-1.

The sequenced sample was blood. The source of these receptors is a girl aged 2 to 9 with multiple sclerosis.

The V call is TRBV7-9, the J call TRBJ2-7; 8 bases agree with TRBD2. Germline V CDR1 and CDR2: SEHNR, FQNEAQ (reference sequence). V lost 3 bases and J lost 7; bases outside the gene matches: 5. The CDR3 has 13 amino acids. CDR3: CASSFGGEMEQYF. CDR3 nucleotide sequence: TGTGCCAGCAGCTTCGGGGGGGAGATGGAGCAGTACTTC.

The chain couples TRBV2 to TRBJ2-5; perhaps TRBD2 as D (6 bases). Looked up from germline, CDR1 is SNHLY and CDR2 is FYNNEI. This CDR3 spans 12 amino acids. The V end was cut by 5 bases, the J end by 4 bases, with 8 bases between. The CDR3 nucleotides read TGTGCCAGCAGTATCGGGGGAGAGACCCAGTACTTC. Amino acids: CASSIGGETQYF.

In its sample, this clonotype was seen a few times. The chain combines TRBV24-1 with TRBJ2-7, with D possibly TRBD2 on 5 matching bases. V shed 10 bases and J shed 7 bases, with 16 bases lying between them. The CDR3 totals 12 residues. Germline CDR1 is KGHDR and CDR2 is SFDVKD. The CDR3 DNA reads TGTGCCACATTGGGGAGAACCGGGGAGCAGTACTTC. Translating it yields CATLGRTGEQYF.

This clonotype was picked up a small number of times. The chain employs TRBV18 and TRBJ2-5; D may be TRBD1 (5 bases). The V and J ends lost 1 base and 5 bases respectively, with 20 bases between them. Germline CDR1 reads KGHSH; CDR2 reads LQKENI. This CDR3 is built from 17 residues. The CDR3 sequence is CASSPLSTGPTRETQYF. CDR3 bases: TGTGCCAGCTCACCACTTTCTACAGGTCCCACTCGGGAGACCCAGTACTTC. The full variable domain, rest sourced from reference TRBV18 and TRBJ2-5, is NAGVMQNPRHLVRRRGQEARLRCSPMKGHSHVYWYRQLPEEGLKFMVYLQKENIIDESGMPKERFSAEFPKEGPSILRIQQVVRGDSAAYFCASSPLSTGPTRETQYFGPGTRLLVL.

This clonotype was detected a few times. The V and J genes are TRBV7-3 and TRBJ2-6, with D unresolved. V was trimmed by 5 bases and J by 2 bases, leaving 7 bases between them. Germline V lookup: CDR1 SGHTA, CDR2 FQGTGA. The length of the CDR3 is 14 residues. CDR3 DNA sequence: TGTGCCAGCAGCCGGAGTACTGGGGCCAACGTCCTGACTTTC. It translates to CASSRSTGANVLTF.

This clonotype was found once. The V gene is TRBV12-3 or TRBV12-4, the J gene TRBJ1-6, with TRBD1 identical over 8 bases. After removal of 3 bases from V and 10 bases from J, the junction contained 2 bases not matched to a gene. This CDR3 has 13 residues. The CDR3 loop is CASSLRDRSPLHF. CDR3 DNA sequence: TGTGCCAGCAGTTTGCGGGACAGGTCACCCCTCCACTTT.

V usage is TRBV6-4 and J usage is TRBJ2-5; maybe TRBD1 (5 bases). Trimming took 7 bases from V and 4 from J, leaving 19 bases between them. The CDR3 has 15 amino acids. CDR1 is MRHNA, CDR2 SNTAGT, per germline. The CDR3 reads CASIHLVGVGETQYF. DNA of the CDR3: TGTGCCAGCATTCACCTGGTAGGGGTCGGAGAGACCCAGTACTTC.

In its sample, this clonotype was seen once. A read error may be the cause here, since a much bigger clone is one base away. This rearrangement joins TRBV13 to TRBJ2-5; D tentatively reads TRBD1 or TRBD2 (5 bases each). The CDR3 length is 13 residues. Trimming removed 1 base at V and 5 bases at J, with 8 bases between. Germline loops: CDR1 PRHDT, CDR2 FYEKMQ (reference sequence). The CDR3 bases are TGTGCCAGCAGCTTAGTGGGGGATGAGACCCAGTACTTC. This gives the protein CASSLVGDETQYF.

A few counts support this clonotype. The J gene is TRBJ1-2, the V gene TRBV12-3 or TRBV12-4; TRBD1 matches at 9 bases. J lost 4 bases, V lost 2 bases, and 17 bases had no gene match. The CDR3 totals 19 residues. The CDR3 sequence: CASSLSRIRTGADSYGYTF. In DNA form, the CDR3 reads TGTGCCAGCAGTTTAAGTAGGATCCGGACAGGGGCGGATAGCTATGGCTACACCTTC.

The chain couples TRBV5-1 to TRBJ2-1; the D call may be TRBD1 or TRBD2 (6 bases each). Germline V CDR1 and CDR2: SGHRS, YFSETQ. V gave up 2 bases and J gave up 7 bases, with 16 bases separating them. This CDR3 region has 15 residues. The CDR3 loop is CASSLSPGEVNEQFF. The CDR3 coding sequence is TGCGCCAGCAGCTTATCCCCAGGGGAGGTAAATGAGCAGTTCTTC.

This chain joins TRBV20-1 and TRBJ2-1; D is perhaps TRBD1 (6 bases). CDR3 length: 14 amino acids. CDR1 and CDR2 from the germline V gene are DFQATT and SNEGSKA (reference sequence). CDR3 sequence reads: CTQGIEHPYNEQFF. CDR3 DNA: TGCACTCAGGGGATAGAGCACCCTTACAATGAGCAGTTCTTC.

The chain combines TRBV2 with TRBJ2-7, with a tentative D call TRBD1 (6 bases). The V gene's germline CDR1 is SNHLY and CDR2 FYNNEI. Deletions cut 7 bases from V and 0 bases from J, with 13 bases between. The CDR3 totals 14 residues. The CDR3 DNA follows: TGTGCCAGCATAGACAGGTCGAGCTCCTACGAGCAGTACTTC. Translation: CASIDRSSSYEQYF. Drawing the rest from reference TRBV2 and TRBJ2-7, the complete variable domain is EPEVTQTPSHQVTQMGQEVILRCVPISNHLYFYWYRQILGQKVEFLVSFYNNEISEKSEIFDDQFSVERPDGSNFTLKIRSTKLEDSAMYFCASIDRSSSYEQYFGPGTRLTVT.

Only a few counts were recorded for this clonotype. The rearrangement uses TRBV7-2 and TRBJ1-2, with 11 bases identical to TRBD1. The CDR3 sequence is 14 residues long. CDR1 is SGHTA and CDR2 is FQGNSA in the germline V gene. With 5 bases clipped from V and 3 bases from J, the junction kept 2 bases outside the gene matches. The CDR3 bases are TGTGCCAGCAGCCGGGACAGGGGGGACTATGGCTACACCTTC. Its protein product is CASSRDRGDYGYTF.

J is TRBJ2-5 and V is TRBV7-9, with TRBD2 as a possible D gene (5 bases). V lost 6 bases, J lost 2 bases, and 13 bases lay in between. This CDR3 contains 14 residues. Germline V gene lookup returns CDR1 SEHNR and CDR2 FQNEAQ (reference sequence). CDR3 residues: CASSNRLLQETQYF. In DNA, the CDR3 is TGTGCCAGCAGTAATCGACTACTACAAGAGACCCAGTACTTC.

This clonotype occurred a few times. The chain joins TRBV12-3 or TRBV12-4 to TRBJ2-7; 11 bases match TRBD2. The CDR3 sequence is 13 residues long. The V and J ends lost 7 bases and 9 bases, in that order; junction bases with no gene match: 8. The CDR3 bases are TGTGCCAGCAACCTAGGACTAGCGGGTCGGCAGTACTTC. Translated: CASNLGLAGRQYF.

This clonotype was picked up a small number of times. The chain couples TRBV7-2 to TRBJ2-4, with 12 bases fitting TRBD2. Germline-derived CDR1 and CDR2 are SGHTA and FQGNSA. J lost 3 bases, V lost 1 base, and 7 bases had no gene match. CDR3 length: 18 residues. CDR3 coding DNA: TGTGCCAGCAGCTTAGTTGCGGCTAGCGGGGGGGTCAAAAACATTCAGTACTTC. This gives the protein CASSLVAASGGVKNIQYF.

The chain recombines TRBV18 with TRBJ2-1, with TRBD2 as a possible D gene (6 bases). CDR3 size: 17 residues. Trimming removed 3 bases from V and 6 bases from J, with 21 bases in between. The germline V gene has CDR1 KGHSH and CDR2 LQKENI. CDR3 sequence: CASSPRTGLIPANEQFF. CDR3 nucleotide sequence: TGTGCCAGCTCACCTCGGACGGGACTGATTCCGGCCAATGAGCAGTTCTTC.